These 21 T cell receptor beta chains share one sample of origin, sequenced in a study of OX40 agonist ivuxolimab in advanced cancers. The library was produced with the immunoSEQ multiplex PCR assay. As stored in TCRdb, this immuneACCESS dataset retains in-frame rearrangements with V and J assigned. A fraction of the clones does not appear; measured against another copy, unresolved V genes explain less than half of the discrepancy, and the remainder lacks a known reason. The sample table records approximately 70,000 clones; about nine tenths of these occur just once. The top ten clones comprise 1.3% of the sample. Sequenced here: CD4+ or CD8+ T cells sorted from blood, sampled in a trial of the OX40 agonist ivuxolimab. Receptor source: an adult with an advanced solid tumor such as melanoma, head and neck, liver or kidney cancer.

This sequence joins TRBV19 and TRBJ1-5, with D hard to call. Trimming stripped 5 bases from V and 2 bases from J, with 10 bases between. The CDR3 is 14 amino acids. The V gene's germline CDR1 is LNHDA and CDR2 SQIVND (reference sequence). The CDR3 reads CASSPTGGNQPQHF. The CDR3 region has the DNA TGTGCCAGTAGTCCGACGGGCGGCAATCAGCCCCAGCATTTT.

This chain joins TRBV5-1 and TRBJ2-3; perhaps TRBD2 as D (5 bases). Germline-derived CDR1 and CDR2 are SGHRS and YFSETQ. The CDR3 is made up of 15 amino acids. V lost 7 bases and J 0 bases, leaving 15 bases between the germline ends. CDR3 DNA sequence: TGCGCCAGCTCGGCCGATGGCGGGAGCACAGATACGCAGTATTTT. Translated, it gives CASSADGGSTDTQYF.

This chain links TRBV28 with TRBJ1-1, with D uncertain. From germline, CDR1 is MDHEN and CDR2 SYDVKM. This CDR3 has 12 residues. Between the trimmed V and J ends, which lost 2 bases and 4 bases, there was a span of 5 bases. In DNA, the CDR3 is TGTGCCAGCAGTTTACGGGTCACTGAAGCTTTCTTT. This sequence encodes CASSLRVTEAFF. The entire variable domain, with the rest obtained from reference TRBV28 and TRBJ1-1, is as follows: DVKVTQSSRYLVKRTGEKVFLECVQDMDHENMFWYRQDPGLGLRLIYFSYDVKMKEKGDIPEGYSVSREKKERFSLILESASTNQTSMYLCASSLRVTEAFFGQGTRLTVV.

This chain uses TRBV5-4 with TRBJ2-6; D may match TRBD1 or TRBD2 (6 bases each). Germline CDR1 is SGHNT and CDR2 is YYREEE (reference sequence). V gave up 1 base and J gave up 3 bases, with 11 bases separating them. The CDR3 is made up of 16 amino acids. This chain's CDR3 is CASSLPGASGANVLTF. CDR3 bases: TGTGCCAGCAGCTTGCCGGGGGCCAGTGGGGCCAACGTCCTGACTTTC.

V is TRBV30 and J is TRBJ2-1; 10 bases match TRBD2. Germline-derived CDR1 and CDR2 are GTSNPN and SVGIG (reference sequence). The CDR3 covers 14 residues. Losses at the gene ends were 3 bases for V and 7 bases for J; bases not matched to a gene: 6. The DNA of the CDR3 is TGTGCCTGGAGCTCGCGGACTAGCGGAAATGAGCAGTTCTTC. This translates into CAWSSRTSGNEQFF. The complete variable domain, with remaining parts taken from reference TRBV30 and TRBJ2-1, reads SQTIHQWPATLVQPVGSPLSLECTVEGTSNPNLYWYRQAAGRGLQLLFYSVGIGQISSEVPQNLSASRPQDRQFILSSKKLLLSDSGFYLCAWSSRTSGNEQFFGPGTRLTVL.

This rearrangement joins TRBV7-9 to TRBJ2-5; 8 bases map to TRBD2. J was trimmed by 8 bases and V by 5 bases; bases with no gene match: 7. In germline, CDR1 is SEHNR, CDR2 FQNEAQ (reference sequence). CDR3 size: 13 residues. This chain's CDR3 is CASSPRREGTQYF. The CDR3, as DNA: TGTGCCAGCAGCCCCCGACGGGAGGGTACCCAGTACTTC.

The rearrangement uses TRBV27 and TRBJ2-7, with 7 bases fitting TRBD1. Germline-derived CDR1 and CDR2 are MNHEY and SMNVEV (reference sequence). The CDR3 consists of 15 residues. Trimming at V came to 3 bases and at J to 3 bases, leaving 8 bases not matched to a gene. CDR3 sequence reads: CASSFRTGPGYEQYF. CDR3 coding DNA: TGTGCCAGCAGTTTTAGGACAGGACCGGGCTACGAGCAGTACTTC.

In nucleotides, the CDR3 is TGTGCCAGCAGTTACTCGACATCCGGCGGCTATGGCTACACCTTC. It encodes CASSYSTSGGYGYTF. The V gene is TRBV6-6, the J gene TRBJ1-2; D gene ambiguous. CDR1 is MNHNY, CDR2 SVGAGI, per germline (reference sequence). V gave up 0 bases and J gave up 4 bases, with 12 bases separating them. The CDR3 loop spans 15 amino acids.

The CDR3 region has the DNA TGTGCCAGCAGCTTAGGGTCTAGCGGGAGGGGAGAGACCCAGTACTTC. Its translation: CASSLGSSGRGETQYF. This chain connects TRBV7-3 to TRBJ2-5; 12 positions agree with TRBD2. The CDR3 totals 16 residues. Germline CDR1 and CDR2: SGHTA and FQGTGA. Trimming cost V 2 bases and J 4 bases; bases outside gene matches: 5.

The chain links TRBV18 to TRBJ2-1, with 7 bases matching TRBD2. The trim removed 3 bases at V and 7 bases at J, leaving 3 bases unmatched. Germline CDR1 and CDR2: KGHSH and LQKENI. CDR3 length: 13 residues. The CDR3 loop is CASSPGTINEQFF. The CDR3 DNA is TGTGCCAGCTCACCGGGGACTATTAATGAGCAGTTCTTC.

The V gene is TRBV18, the J gene TRBJ1-1; D uncertain. Germline V gives CDR1 KGHSH, CDR2 LQKENI. The V gene lost 0 bases and the J gene lost 5 bases, with 10 bases spanning the gap. The CDR3 is 14 residues long. The CDR3 here is CASSPPVGFTEAFF. As DNA, the CDR3 is TGTGCCAGCTCACCACCGGTAGGGTTTACTGAAGCTTTCTTT.

The chain links TRBV28 to TRBJ2-3, with D maybe TRBD2 (7 bases). Germline-derived CDR1 and CDR2 are MDHEN and SYDVKM. The V and J ends lost 1 base and 3 bases respectively, with 14 bases between them. The length of the CDR3 is 16 residues. CDR3 sequence reads: CASSLFGGGRTDTQYF. The CDR3, as DNA: TGTGCCAGCAGTTTATTTGGGGGGGGGCGGACAGATACGCAGTATTTT.

The CDR3 sequence is CASSQARASVGELFF. The CDR3, as DNA: TGCGCCAGCAGCCAAGCCAGGGCGTCCGTCGGGGAGCTGTTTTTT. The gene calls are TRBV4-1 and TRBJ2-2, with D possibly being TRBD1 (5 bases). This CDR3 is built from 15 residues. Germline V gene data show CDR1 as MGHRA and CDR2 as YSYEKL. Trimming took 1 base from V and 7 from J, leaving 13 bases between them.

The J gene is TRBJ1-4, the V gene TRBV18; 7 bases line up with TRBD1. V shed 3 bases and J 5 bases; nucleotides not matched to a gene: 0. This CDR3 has 13 residues. Germline V gene data show CDR1 as KGHSH and CDR2 as LQKENI. DNA for the CDR3: TGTGCCAGCTCACCGGGACAGAATGAAAAACTGTTTTTT. Its protein is CASSPGQNEKLFF.

The rearrangement joins TRBV19 to TRBJ1-2; 10 positions agree with TRBD1. After removal of 7 bases from V and 2 bases from J, the junction contained 10 bases not matched to a gene. CDR3 length equals 16 residues. The germline gives CDR1 LNHDA, CDR2 SQIVND (reference sequence). The CDR3 nucleotides are TGTGCCAGTACGCCAGGACAGGGGGGGATAAACTATGGCTACACCTTC. This gives the protein CASTPGQGGINYGYTF.

The rearrangement uses TRBV5-1 and TRBJ1-2; 8 nucleotides match TRBD1. V was pared by 4 bases and J by 8 bases, with 10 bases of the junction left unmatched. The CDR3 runs 14 residues. Germline V gene lookup returns CDR1 SGHRS and CDR2 YFSETQ. Here the CDR3 DNA reads TGCGCCAGCAGCCCTGAACAGGGGACAGGCGGCTACACCTTC. Translated, it gives CASSPEQGTGGYTF.

CDR3 sequence: CASSLDRVTQHF. For the CDR3, the DNA is TGTGCCAGCAGCCTTGACAGGGTCACCCAGCATTTT. The chain couples TRBV6-1 to TRBJ1-5; 7 positions match TRBD1. The V segment lost 6 bases and the J segment 11 bases; nucleotides outside the gene matches: 7. Germline V gives CDR1 MNHNS, CDR2 SASEGT. This CDR3 region has 12 residues.

The chain recombines TRBV11-3 with TRBJ2-1, with a weak D call TRBD1 (6 bases). The CDR3 is made up of 15 amino acids. The germline CDR1 and CDR2 sequences are SGHNT and YENEEA. Deletions cut 5 bases from V and 1 base from J, with 12 bases between. The CDR3 DNA is TGTGCCAGCAGCCCGGGACAATGGTCCTACAATGAGCAGTTCTTC. Translation gives CASSPGQWSYNEQFF.

The V gene is TRBV28, the J gene TRBJ1-2; 7 nucleotides align to TRBD1. The CDR3 is 13 amino acids. V lost 4 bases, J lost 2 bases, and 1 base stayed unmatched. The germline CDR1 and CDR2 sequences are MDHEN and SYDVKM. CDR3 nucleotide sequence: TGTGCCAGCAGTTCAGGGGGGAACTATGGCTACACCTTC. It specifies CASSSGGNYGYTF.

This clone was observed once. The chain joins TRBV5-1 to TRBJ2-6; D gene ambiguous. V was pared by 4 bases and J by 0 bases, with 5 bases between. CDR1 is SGHRS, CDR2 YFSETQ, per germline. This CDR3 region has 14 residues. DNA for the CDR3: TGCGCCAGCAGCCTGGTCTCTGGGGCCAACGTCCTGACTTTC. It yields the protein CASSLVSGANVLTF. The full variable domain, rest sourced from reference TRBV5-1 and TRBJ2-6, is KAGVTQTPRYLIKTRGQQVTLSCSPISGHRSVSWYQQTPGQGLQFLFEYFSETQRNKGNFPGRFSGRQFSNSRSEMNVSTLELGDSALYLCASSLVSGANVLTFGAGSRLTVL.

The V call is TRBV5-1, the J call TRBJ2-7; no clear D. Trimming cost V 1 base and J 2 bases, with 10 bases left between them. The germline V gene has CDR1 SGHRS and CDR2 YFSETQ. This CDR3 is built from 14 residues. Here the CDR3 DNA reads TGCGCCAGCAGCTTGATCGGGTTAACCTACGAGCAGTACTTC. It yields the protein CASSLIGLTYEQYF.